This TCR beta chain was sequenced during a study of blood T cells in healthy people across ages. PCR was performed a second time for about 6 to 11 cycles using a sample-barcoded 5' primer and a J-beta primer mix. TCRdb reanalysed the 5' RACE reads using MiXCR and keeps one entry per CDR3 protein. This sample yields roughly 1,000,000 distinct CDR3 sequences, of which around 27% are seen a single time; 0.75% belongs to the top ten. This CDR3 is built from 11 residues. V was pared by 3 bases and J by 6 bases, with 6 bases between. The germline CDR1 and CDR2 sequences are DFQATT and SNEGSKA (reference sequence). The data also belong to a second study, concerning T cells of mothers and their children. From that study: The donor cohort consisted of a few healthy Caucasian mothers and their six children.

Sequencing was performed on blood. The gene calls are TRBV20-1 and TRBJ2-1; D not resolved. This clonotype was sampled from a girl aged 2-10 years in good health. CDR3 coding DNA: TGCAGTGCTAGGTCTATCAATGAGCAGTTCTTC. Its protein product is CSARSINEQFF.